This T cell receptor beta chain was obtained from a study of response to subunit inactivated influenza vaccine. Study-wide results and limits: Each seasonal flu vaccination may recruit only limited new T cells, authors suggested.

TCRdb re-analysed the RT-PCR reads in MiXCR, keeping a single row per CDR3 protein. The table has hundreds of thousands of distinct CDR3 sequences, about 15% seen once. This clonotype was seen at least ten times. Its antigen remains unknown. The CDR3 length is 12 residues. Germline CDR1 and CDR2: KGHSH and LQKENI. V dropped 8 bases and J dropped 1 base, with 8 bases sitting between them. The rearrangement links TRBV18 to TRBJ1-1; D uncertain. This clonotype was sampled from a man aged 45 to 70 who received an inactivated influenza vaccine. Material: CD4+ T cells sorted from PBMCs, obtained roughly 24 months after vaccination. The CDR3 spells CASSPRNTEAFF. In DNA form, the CDR3 reads TGTGCCAGCAGCCCAAGGAACACTGAAGCTTTCTTT.